The clone carrying this T cell receptor beta chain was seen repeatedly, ten times or more. Its antigen is not identified. The data belong to a study of T cell repertoires in cytomegalovirus infection. Study outcomes and limitations: Across the ex vivo response, the dominant clonotypes were HLA-C-restricted CMV-specific TCR beta clonotypes.

There are 15 residues in the CDR3. Trimming took off 6 bases at V and 4 bases at J, with 16 bases between the two ends. TCRdb reanalysed the reads using MiXCR and keeps one entry per CDR3 protein. Of approximately 550,000 distinct CDR3 sequences listed, approximately 15% are singletons. This clonotype originated in a human donor in good health (CMV status not recorded). Some clones in this sample may be carry-over from other donors' samples. The V gene is TRBV12-3 or TRBV12-4, the J gene TRBJ2-1; D perhaps matches TRBD2 (6 bases). Sequenced input: CD8+ T cells from PBMCs. CDR3 nucleotides: TGTGCCAGCAGCCTCGGCGGGGCGCCTTACAATGAGCAGTTCTTC. This gives the protein CASSLGGAPYNEQFF.